A single sample gave rise to the 6 T cell receptor beta chains below, sequenced in a study of CXCR3-negative and CXCR3-positive naive CD8 T cells. Each TRB cDNA library was prepared by 5' RACE (with UMI labels). TCRdb reworked the 5' RACE reads into one entry per CDR3 protein, no DNA. The sample includes some 130,000 distinct CDR3 sequences. The material sequenced was naive CXCR3- CD8+ T cells from blood. Subset indicated: CD45RO-CCR7+CD27+CD95- naive CD8+ T cells lacking CXCR3 (TNR3-). The receptors stem from a human donor in good health. Some clones in this sample may be carry-over from other donors' samples.

The V and J genes are TRBV29-1 and TRBJ2-1. CDR1 SQVTM and CDR2 ANQGSEA come from the germline V gene. The CDR3 spans 11 residues. The chain's CDR3 is CSHGMYNEQFF.

The rearrangement links TRBV6-6 to TRBJ2-2; TCRdb selects TRBD1, and the lack of DNA leaves this call unchecked. Germline V CDR1 and CDR2: MNHNY, SVGAGI (reference sequence). The CDR3 consists of 15 residues. The CDR3 protein is CASSSDSVNTGELFF.

The rearrangement joins TRBV27 to TRBJ1-2; TCRdb selects TRBD1, and the lack of DNA leaves this call unchecked. The CDR3 length is 15 residues. CDR1 and CDR2 (germline): MNHEY, SMNVEV (reference sequence). The CDR3 reads CASSSTTGANYGYTF.

This sequence joins TRBV20-1 and TRBJ2-3; without DNA, the TCRdb call of TRBD2 cannot be checked. This CDR3 contains 18 residues. CDR1 DFQATT and CDR2 SNEGSKA come from the germline V gene (reference sequence). The CDR3: CSARVIEGLAGITDTQYF.

The chain links TRBV4-3 to TRBJ2-1; TCRdb calls TRBD2, which cannot be checked without DNA. Germline V gene lookup returns CDR1 LGHNA and CDR2 YSLEER. The CDR3 loop spans 16 amino acids. CDR3 sequence: CASSQEAAGDYNEQFF.

This rearrangement joins TRBV3-1 to TRBJ2-3; the TCRdb D gene call, TRBD1, has no DNA to confirm it. The CDR3 has 19 residues. Germline lookup yields CDR1 LGHDT and CDR2 YNNKEL (reference sequence). The CDR3 protein is CASSQDPPFGAGATDTQYF.